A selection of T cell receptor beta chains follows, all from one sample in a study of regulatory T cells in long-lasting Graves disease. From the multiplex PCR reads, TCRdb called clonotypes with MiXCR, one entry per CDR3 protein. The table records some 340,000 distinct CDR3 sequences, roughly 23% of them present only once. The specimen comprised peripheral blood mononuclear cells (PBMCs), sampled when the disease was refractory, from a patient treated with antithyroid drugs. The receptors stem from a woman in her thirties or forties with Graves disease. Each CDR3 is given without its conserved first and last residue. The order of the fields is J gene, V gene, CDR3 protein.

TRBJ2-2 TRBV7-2 ASSFSWFPHGELF
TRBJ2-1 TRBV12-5 ASGLVRRGAYNEQF
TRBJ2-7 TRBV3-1 ASSQDTRAPYEQY
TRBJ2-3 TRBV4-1 ASSQSNWPGDTQY
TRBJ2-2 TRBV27 ASSWGGTGELF
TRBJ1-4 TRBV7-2 ASSKGSANEKLF
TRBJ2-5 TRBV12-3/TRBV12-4 ASSSPWSGSNQETQY
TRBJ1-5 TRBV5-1 ASSPGFGVSNQPQH
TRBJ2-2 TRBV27 ATTDSTWANTGELF
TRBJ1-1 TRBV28 ASTKWRRLNTEAF
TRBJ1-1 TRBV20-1 SARRQGVTEAF
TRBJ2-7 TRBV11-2 ASSSRRKQTYEQY
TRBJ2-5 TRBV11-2 ASSQGLAGGQETQY
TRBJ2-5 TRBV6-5 ASSYSRGEQETQY